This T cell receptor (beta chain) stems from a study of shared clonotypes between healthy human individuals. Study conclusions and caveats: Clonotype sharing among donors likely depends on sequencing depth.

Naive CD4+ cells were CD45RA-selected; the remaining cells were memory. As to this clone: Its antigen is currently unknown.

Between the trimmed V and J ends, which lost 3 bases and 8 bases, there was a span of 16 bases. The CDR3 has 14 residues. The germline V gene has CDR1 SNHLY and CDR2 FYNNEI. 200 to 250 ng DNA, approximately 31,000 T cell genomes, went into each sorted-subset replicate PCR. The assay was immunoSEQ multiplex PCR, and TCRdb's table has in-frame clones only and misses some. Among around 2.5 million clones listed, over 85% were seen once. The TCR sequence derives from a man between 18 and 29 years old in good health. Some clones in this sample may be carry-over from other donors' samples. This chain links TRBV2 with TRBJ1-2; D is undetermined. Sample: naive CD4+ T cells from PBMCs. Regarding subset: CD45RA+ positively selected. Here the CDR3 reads CASSESLEVGGYTF. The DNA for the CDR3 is TGTGCCAGCAGTGAGTCCCTGGAAGTCGGGGGCTACACCTTC.